In this sample, the clone carrying this T cell receptor beta chain turned up many times. MiXCR was run by TCRdb on the reads, yielding one entry per CDR3 protein. The sample lists 200,000 to 300,000 distinct CDR3 sequences, about 30% occurring once. CDR1 is LGHDT and CDR2 is YNNKEL in the germline V gene (reference sequence). The ends were cut back, 5 bases at V and 5 bases at J, with 24 bases in the middle. CDR3 length: 17 residues. The source of the sample is a study of kidney transplant recipient with SARS-CoV-2 infection. This receptor was obtained from a male patient aged 25-45 years who had COVID-19 and was a kidney transplant recipient. Some T cells may trace back to the graft donor. Sequencing used a blood sample, obtained at baseline and on roughly day 110 from a kidney transplant recipient. The chain combines TRBV3-1 with TRBJ2-5; D call uncertain. CDR3 in DNA: TGTGCCAGCAGCTTGGGATCTCCCATTTCTTTCTCTGAGACCCAGTACTTC. The encoded protein is CASSLGSPISFSETQYF.